The 21 T cell receptor beta chains below come from one sample, sequenced in a study of cytomegalovirus exposure and HLA in healthy donors. PCR employed 60 Vbeta and 13 Jbeta primers. Profiling relied on immunoSEQ multiplex PCR, and the TCRdb table lists in-frame clones only, not all of them. The sample consists of approximately 130,000 clones, roughly four fifths of them appearing once. The source material was PBMCs. The receptors were sampled from a woman between 18 and 29 years old in good health and CMV-seronegative.

The chain links TRBV4-1 to TRBJ2-3, with 13 bases matching TRBD2. CDR1 MGHRA and CDR2 YSYEKL come from the germline V gene. V shed 0 bases and J 2 bases; nucleotides not matched to a gene: 5. The length of the CDR3 is 18 residues. Here the CDR3 DNA reads TGCGCCAGCAGCCAAGAGGGGGGACTAGCGGGGTACACAGATACGCAGTATTTT. Its protein product is CASSQEGGLAGYTDTQYF.

This chain links TRBV11-2 with TRBJ2-7; 10 nucleotides match TRBD1. There are 17 residues in the CDR3. The J segment lost 3 bases and the V segment lost 5 bases, leaving 13 bases of the junction unmatched. Looked up from germline, CDR1 is SGHAT and CDR2 is FQNNGV. For the CDR3, the DNA is TGTGCCAGCAGCGATTCACGGACAGGGGGTAAAGGCTACGAGCAGTACTTC. It translates to CASSDSRTGGKGYEQYF.

V gene TRBV6-5 combines with J gene TRBJ2-5, with 12 bases identical to TRBD2. In germline, CDR1 is MNHEY, CDR2 SVGAGI. The CDR3 runs to 14 residues. Germline trimming cut 2 bases from V and 10 bases from J; bases unmatched to any gene: 5. CDR3 nucleotides: TGTGCCAGCAGTTACCGGACTAGCGGGGACTGCCAGTACTTC. This codes for CASSYRTSGDCQYF.

This clone turned up a few times. This same CDR3 is encoded by further DNA sequences in the sample. This chain connects TRBV5-4 to TRBJ2-5; 9 bases match TRBD1. The CDR3 is made up of 14 amino acids. V trimming: 3 bases; J trimming: 2 bases; junction bases outside the gene matches: 2. Germline CDR1 reads SGHNT; CDR2 reads YYREEE (reference sequence). CDR3 in DNA: TGTGCCAGCAGCTCTGGGACAGGGCAAGAGACCCAGTACTTC. Residues: CASSSGTGQETQYF.

The chain employs TRBV5-4 and TRBJ1-5; D is perhaps TRBD1 (6 bases). The CDR3 contains 15 residues. Germline loops: CDR1 SGHNT, CDR2 YYREEE (reference sequence). V was clipped by 4 bases and J by 0 bases, with 11 bases between them. The CDR3 protein is CASSAGTLSNQPQHF. The CDR3 DNA follows: TGTGCCAGCAGCGCCGGGACACTTAGCAATCAGCCCCAGCATTTT.

The chain recombines TRBV5-8 with TRBJ1-2; tentatively, D is TRBD1 (5 bases). Germline V gene lookup returns CDR1 SGHTS and CDR2 YDEGEE. Trimming pared 3 bases from V and 4 bases from J, leaving 16 bases between. This CDR3 has 15 residues. CDR3 bases: TGTGCCAGCAGCTCTAGGGGCAGTACTATCTATGGCTACACCTTC. This codes for CASSSRGSTIYGYTF.

The rearrangement uses TRBV5-4 and TRBJ2-2; 7 bases line up with TRBD2. Germline lookup yields CDR1 SGHNT and CDR2 YYREEE (reference sequence). Germline trimming cut 4 bases from V and 1 base from J; bases unmatched to any gene: 4. The CDR3 is made up of 15 amino acids. The CDR3 coding sequence is TGTGCCAGCAGCCCCACGGGAGGGAACACCGGGGAGCTGTTTTTT. It translates to CASSPTGGNTGELFF. The full variable domain, in which reference TRBV5-4 and TRBJ2-2 provide the parts outside the CDR3, is ETGVTQSPTHLIKTRGQQVTLRCSSQSGHNTVSWYQQALGQGPQFIFQYYREEENGRGNFPPRFSGLQFPNYSSELNVNALELDDSALYLCASSPTGGNTGELFFGEGSRLTVL.

The chain is built from TRBV6-5 and TRBJ1-1, with D possibly TRBD1 on 5 matching bases. V was shortened by 2 bases and J by 3 bases, with 13 bases between the two germline ends. This CDR3 spans 15 amino acids. Germline V gene sequence: CDR1 MNHEY, CDR2 SVGAGI. The CDR3 DNA reads TGTGCCAGCAGTTACGCAGGGTCTTCCCACACTGAAGCTTTCTTT. This translates into CASSYAGSSHTEAFF.

Worth noting for this clone: One end of the junction varies from germline; a read error may be responsible. CDR3 coding DNA: TGCAGCGTTAGGCAGGGGGCGCAGATAAGTTCTCTCGCCTTC. Its protein product is CSVRQGAQISSLAF. The chain joins TRBV29-1 to TRBJ1-2; TRBD1 matches at 8 bases. The CDR3 spans 14 residues. Looked up from germline, CDR1 is SQVTM and CDR2 is ANQGSEA.

The chain links TRBV6-4 to TRBJ1-5, with D perhaps TRBD1 (6 bases). V lost 2 bases to trimming and J lost 5 bases, with 10 bases between them. The CDR3 spans 14 residues. The germline V gene encodes CDR1 MRHNA and CDR2 SNTAGT. The CDR3 nucleotides read TGTGCCAGCAGTGACGAGGGGGATCATCAGCCCCAGCATTTT. It codes for CASSDEGDHQPQHF.

The V call is TRBV6-6, the J call TRBJ2-5; 9 positions match TRBD1. The DNA end lines up better with TRBJ2-7; the J call may be wrong. Germline CDR1 reads MNHNY; CDR2 reads SVGAGI (reference sequence). The CDR3 has 14 amino acids. The CDR3 loop is CASSYTTGGDEQYF. In nucleotides, the CDR3 is TGTGCCAGCAGTTACACGACAGGGGGAGACGAGCAGTACTTC.

The genes are TRBV7-6 and TRBJ1-5; D possibly corresponds to TRBD1 (6 bases). The CDR3 covers 13 residues. Trimming removed 6 bases from V and 5 bases from J, with 11 bases in between. Germline V gene data show CDR1 as SGHVS and CDR2 as FNYEAQ. The CDR3 reads CASRDRIDQPQHF. CDR3 coding DNA: TGTGCCAGCAGGGACAGAATAGATCAGCCCCAGCATTTT. Combining the CDR3 with reference TRBV7-6 and TRBJ1-5 gives the whole variable domain GAGVSQSPRYKVTKRGQDVALRCDPISGHVSLYWYRQALGQGPEFLTYFNYEAQQDKSGLPNDRFSAERPEGSISTLTIQRTEQRDSAMYRCASRDRIDQPQHFGDGTRLSIL.

The chain joins TRBV30 to TRBJ1-2, with unresolved D. CDR3 length: 15 amino acids. Germline V CDR1 and CDR2: GTSNPN, SVGIG (reference sequence). Trimming shortened V by 8 bases and J by 2 bases, and 21 bases separated the two germline ends. The CDR3 DNA follows: TGTGCCCGCCTCACCGAAAGTGAGAGCAACTATGGCTACACCTTC. This sequence encodes CARLTESESNYGYTF.

The rearrangement uses TRBV30 and TRBJ2-3; TRBD2 matches at 7 bases. The CDR3 length is 14 residues. Germline loops: CDR1 GTSNPN, CDR2 SVGIG (reference sequence). J was trimmed by 2 bases and V by 0 bases; bases with no gene match: 2. CDR3 DNA sequence: TGTGCCTGGAGTGTACGGGACTACACAGATACGCAGTATTTT. The encoded protein is CAWSVRDYTDTQYF. The entire variable domain, with the rest obtained from reference TRBV30 and TRBJ2-3, is as follows: SQTIHQWPATLVQPVGSPLSLECTVEGTSNPNLYWYRQAAGRGLQLLFYSVGIGQISSEVPQNLSASRPQDRQFILSSKKLLLSDSGFYLCAWSVRDYTDTQYFGPGTRLTVL.

The table lists this clone with a few counts. The CDR3 DNA is TGTGCCAGCAGCTTTATTCAGGTCCAAACCTATGGCTACACCTTC. Its protein product is CASSFIQVQTYGYTF. The rearrangement uses TRBV5-5 and TRBJ1-2, with D unresolved. V lost 2 bases and J lost 4, with 15 bases in between. From germline, CDR1 is SGHKS and CDR2 YYEKEE (reference sequence). The CDR3 is 15 residues long.

The chain uses TRBV6-5 and TRBJ1-4; D not certain. The germline CDR1 and CDR2 sequences are MNHEY and SVGAGI. The CDR3 is 14 amino acids. The V and J ends lost 0 bases and 8 bases respectively, with 10 bases between them. The CDR3 region has the DNA TGTGCCAGCAGTTACTCGAGAGGAGGCGAAAAACTGTTTTTT. Translation: CASSYSRGGEKLFF.

The chain joins TRBV18 to TRBJ1-4; TRBD1 matches 7 bases. Trimming at V came to 6 bases and at J to 0 bases, leaving 13 bases not matched to a gene. The CDR3 totals 18 residues. The germline V gene encodes CDR1 KGHSH and CDR2 LQKENI. The CDR3 loop reads CASSRSTGTLATNEKLFF. CDR3 coding DNA: TGTGCCAGCTCGCGTTCGACAGGGACCCTTGCAACTAATGAAAAACTGTTTTTT.

This clone was detected only a few times. Germline is not matched at one junction end, which may reflect a read error. The V gene is TRBV5-1, the J gene TRBJ2-6; the match to TRBD1 covers 12 bases. Germline V gives CDR1 SGHRS, CDR2 YFSETQ. The CDR3 has 19 residues. The CDR3 coding sequence is TGCGCCAGCAGCTTCGTCCCGGGACAGGGGGCACGTGGGGCCAACGGCCTGACTTTC. Its protein is CASSFVPGQGARGANGLTF.

The V call is TRBV7-9, the J call TRBJ1-4; D gene uncertain. Germline CDR1 SEHNR, CDR2 FQNEAQ (reference sequence). V was cut by 1 base and J by 6 bases, with 9 bases left in between. The CDR3 has 14 residues. The CDR3 is CASSLGPGDEKLFF. As DNA, the CDR3 is TGTGCCAGCAGCTTAGGTCCTGGAGATGAAAAACTGTTTTTT. Complete variable domain (other parts from reference TRBV7-9 and TRBJ1-4): DTGVSQNPRHKITKRGQNVTFRCDPISEHNRLYWYRQTLGQGPEFLTYFQNEAQLEKSRLLSDRFSAERPKGSFSTLEIQRTEQGDSAMYLCASSLGPGDEKLFFGSGTQLSVL.

The chain carries TRBV10-3 and TRBJ2-1; 10 bases agree with TRBD2. Germline V gene lookup returns CDR1 ENHRY and CDR2 SYGVKD. Germline trimming cut 7 bases from V and 5 bases from J; bases unmatched to any gene: 5. CDR3 size: 14 residues. CDR3 coding DNA: TGTGCCATCAAAAACGGACTAGCGGACAATGAGCAGTTCTTC. It yields the protein CAIKNGLADNEQFF.

The V call is TRBV4-1, the J call TRBJ1-5, with D possibly TRBD1 on 5 matching bases. The germline V gene has CDR1 MGHRA and CDR2 YSYEKL. The CDR3 is 14 residues long. Trimming took off 8 bases at V and 0 bases at J, with 11 bases between the two ends. The CDR3 here is CASGALNSNQPQHF. For the CDR3, the DNA is TGCGCCAGCGGGGCATTGAATAGCAATCAGCCCCAGCATTTT.